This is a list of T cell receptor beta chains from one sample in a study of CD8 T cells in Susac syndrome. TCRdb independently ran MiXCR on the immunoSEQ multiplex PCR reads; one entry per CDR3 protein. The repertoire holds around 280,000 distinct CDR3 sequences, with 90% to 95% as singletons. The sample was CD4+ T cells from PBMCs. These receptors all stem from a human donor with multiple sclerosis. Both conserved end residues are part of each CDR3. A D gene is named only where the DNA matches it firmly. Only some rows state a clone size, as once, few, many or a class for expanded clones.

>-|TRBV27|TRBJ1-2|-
CASSPFVFGGYTF
TGTGCCAGCAGCCCCTTCGTATTCGGTGGCTACACCTTC
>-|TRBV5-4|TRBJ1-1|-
CASSLAGGSNTEAFF
TGTGCCAGCAGCTTGGCCGGGGGTTCGAACACTGAAGCTTTCTTT
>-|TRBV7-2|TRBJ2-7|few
CASSWRSSPDEQYF
TGTGCCAGCAGCTGGAGGAGTTCTCCCGACGAGCAGTACTTC
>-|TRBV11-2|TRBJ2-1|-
CASSLTRGPHEQFF
TGTGCCAGCAGCTTAACACGGGGACCTCATGAGCAGTTCTTC
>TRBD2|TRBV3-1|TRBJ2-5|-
CASSPSAGGLQTQYF
TGTGCCAGCAGCCCTTCTGCGGGAGGGCTACAGACCCAGTACTTC
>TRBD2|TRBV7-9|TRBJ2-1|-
CASSLRGTSGYGDEQFF
TGTGCCAGCAGCTTAAGGGGGACTAGCGGATACGGGGATGAGCAGTTCTTC
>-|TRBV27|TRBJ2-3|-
CASSLRGALRTDTQYF
TGTGCCAGCAGTTTAAGGGGGGCTCTGCGCACAGATACGCAGTATTTT
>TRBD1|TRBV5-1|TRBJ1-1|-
CASSLGTVRPNTEAFF
TGCGCCAGCAGCTTAGGGACAGTGCGGCCGAACACTGAAGCTTTCTTT
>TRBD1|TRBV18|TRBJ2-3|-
CASSQGTGGTDTQYF
TGTGCCAGCTCGCAAGGCACAGGGGGGACAGATACGCAGTATTTT
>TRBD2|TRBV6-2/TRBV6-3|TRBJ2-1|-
CASRIAGVMHEQFF
TGTGCCAGCAGAATAGCGGGAGTTATGCATGAGCAGTTCTTC
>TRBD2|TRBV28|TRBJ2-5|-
CASSTSGSSRWTQYF
TGTGCCAGCAGTACTAGCGGGAGTTCCCGTTGGACCCAGTACTTC
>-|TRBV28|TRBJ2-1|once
CASSETRIQFF
TGTGCCAGCAGTGAGACGCGGATCCAGTTCTTC
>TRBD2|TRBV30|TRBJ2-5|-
CAWTWGGQETQYF
TGTGCCTGGACCTGGGGGGGGCAAGAGACCCAGTACTTC
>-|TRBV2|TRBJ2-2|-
CASSAQGGTGELFF
TGTGCCAGCAGTGCGCAGGGTGGGACCGGGGAGCTGTTTTTT
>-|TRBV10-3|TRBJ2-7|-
CAISEMQWYQGVYEQYF
TGTGCCATCAGTGAGATGCAGTGGTACCAGGGAGTCTACGAGCAGTACTTC
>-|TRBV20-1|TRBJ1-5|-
CSASRGNQPQHF
TGCAGTGCTAGTCGGGGGAATCAGCCCCAGCATTTT
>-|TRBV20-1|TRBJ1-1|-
CSAREPRRTEAFF
TGCAGTGCTAGAGAACCGAGACGAACTGAAGCTTTCTTT
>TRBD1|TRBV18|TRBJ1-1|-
CASSFQTAGGPEAFF
TGTGCCAGCTCTTTTCAGACCGCAGGGGGCCCTGAAGCTTTCTTT
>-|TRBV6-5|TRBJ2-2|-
CASSYSYSLSWTGELFF
TGTGCCAGCAGTTACTCGTACAGTCTTTCGTGGACCGGGGAGCTGTTTTTT
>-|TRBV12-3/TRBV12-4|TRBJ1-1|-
CASSSGQRNTEAFF
TGTGCCAGCAGTTCCGGACAGAGAAACACTGAAGCTTTCTTT
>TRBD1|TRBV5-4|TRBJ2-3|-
CASSSGTGLRHTDTQYF
TGTGCCAGCAGCTCCGGGACAGGGTTGAGGCACACAGATACGCAGTATTTT
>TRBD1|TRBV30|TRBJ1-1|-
CALTGTGGTEASF
TGTGCCTTGACCGGGACAGGGGGCACTGAAGCTTCCTTT
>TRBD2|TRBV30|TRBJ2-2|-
CALRLAGGGGELFF
TGTGCCCTCCGACTAGCGGGGGGCGGCGGGGAGCTGTTTTTT
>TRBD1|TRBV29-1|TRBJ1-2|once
CSLGQGYGYTF
TGCAGCCTAGGACAGGGCTATGGCTACACCTTC
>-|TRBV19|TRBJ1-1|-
CASTRDPNTEAFF
TGTGCCAGTACCCGGGACCCGAACACTGAAGCTTTCTTT
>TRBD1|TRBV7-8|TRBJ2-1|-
CASSLARQGAYNEQFF
TGTGCCAGCAGCTTAGCGAGGCAGGGGGCGTACAATGAGCAGTTCTTC
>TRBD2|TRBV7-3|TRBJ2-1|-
CASSQSGTRDNEQFF
TGTGCCAGCAGCCAGAGCGGGACTAGGGACAATGAGCAGTTCTTC
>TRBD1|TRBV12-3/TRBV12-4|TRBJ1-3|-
CASSPLGQVNTIYF
TGTGCCAGCAGTCCTCTGGGACAGGTAAACACCATATATTTT
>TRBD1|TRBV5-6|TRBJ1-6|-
CASSLEGQATYNSPLHF
TGTGCCAGCAGCTTGGAGGGACAGGCGACCTATAATTCACCCCTCCACTTT
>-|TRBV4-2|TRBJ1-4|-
CASSQDLSIGNEKLFF
TGTGCCAGCAGCCAAGATTTGTCCATCGGTAATGAAAAACTGTTTTTT
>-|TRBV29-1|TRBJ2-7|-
CSVRAGGLYEQYF
TGCAGCGTTCGGGCCGGGGGTCTCTACGAGCAGTACTTC
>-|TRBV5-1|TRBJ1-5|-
CASSLGAWDDSNQPQHF
TGCGCCAGCAGCTTGGGGGCTTGGGACGACTCCAATCAGCCCCAGCATTTT
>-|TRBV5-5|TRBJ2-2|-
CASGARMPANTGELFF
TGTGCCAGCGGGGCGAGGATGCCCGCGAACACCGGGGAGCTGTTTTTT
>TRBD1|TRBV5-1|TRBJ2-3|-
CASSFSGTGAQYF
TGCGCCAGCAGCTTCTCCGGGACAGGAGCGCAGTATTTT
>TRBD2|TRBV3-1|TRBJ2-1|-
CASSHSTSGYNEQFF
TGTGCCAGCAGCCATAGCACTAGCGGTTACAATGAGCAGTTCTTC
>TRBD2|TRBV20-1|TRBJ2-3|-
CSVGTSGSYWGTDTQYF
TGCAGTGTTGGGACTAGCGGGAGTTATTGGGGCACAGATACGCAGTATTTT
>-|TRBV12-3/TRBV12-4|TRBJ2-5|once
CASSRRSGETQYF
TGTGCCAGCAGTCGCCGTTCCGGGGAGACCCAGTACTTC
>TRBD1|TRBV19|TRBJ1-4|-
CASTRGTVDEKLFF
TGTGCCAGTACCAGAGGGACAGTTGACGAAAAACTGTTTTTT
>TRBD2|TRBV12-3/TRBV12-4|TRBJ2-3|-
CASSPLAGEVNTQYF
TGTGCCAGCAGTCCACTAGCGGGAGAGGTAAATACGCAGTATTTT
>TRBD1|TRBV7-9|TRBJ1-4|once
CASSLPRQGAYTSEKLFF
TGTGCCAGCAGCTTACCAAGACAGGGGGCGTATACGAGTGAAAAACTGTTTTTT
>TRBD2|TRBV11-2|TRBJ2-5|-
CASSLNLAGGEETQYF
TGTGCCAGCAGCTTGAATTTAGCGGGAGGGGAAGAGACCCAGTACTTC
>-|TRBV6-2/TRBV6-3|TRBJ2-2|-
CASRRAPNTGELFF
TGTGCCAGCAGGCGAGCACCCAACACCGGGGAGCTGTTTTTT
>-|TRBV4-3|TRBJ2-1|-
CASSRRGKVRSSYNEQFF
TGCGCCAGCAGCCGCAGGGGAAAGGTCCGAAGCTCCTACAATGAGCAGTTCTTC
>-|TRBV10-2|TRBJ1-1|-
CASSSGRGNTEAFF
TGCGCCAGCAGTTCGGGCAGGGGGAACACTGAAGCTTTCTTT